This paragraph covers one T cell receptor (beta chain) sequence. This sample is drawn from a study of blood T cell repertoires in COVID-19. J gave up 5 bases and V 5 bases, and 6 bases lay outside the gene matches. In germline, CDR1 is ENHRY, CDR2 SYGVKD. CDR3 length: 14 residues. In the authors' workflow: Nucleated cell number was recorded as an estimate derived from reference gene primer amplification. Sequencing used immunoSEQ multiplex PCR; TCRdb keeps in-frame clones, though not all of them. D and trimming come from the DNA, and the V and J calls and clone size come from that table. The sample includes around 180,000 clones, around 86% of them seen just once.

The chain links TRBV10-3 to TRBJ2-7; 10 bases agree with TRBD1. The source material was PBMCs or T cells enriched from blood (not recorded which). This receptor was identified in a woman aged 25-40 years who had recovered from COVID-19. The CDR3 coding sequence is TGTGCCATCAGTCCGGGACAGGGGCAGGACGAGCAGTACTTC. This gives the protein CAISPGQGQDEQYF.